The T cell receptor beta chain under discussion was sequenced for a study of blood T cell repertoires in COVID-19 (dated by TCRdb to the early 2020s). Some background on the complete study: Samples from collaborators originated in the United States, Italy and Spain and spanned both the acute and convalescent phases of COVID-19. HLA class I and class II types, where available, came from metadata supplied by the sample provider rather than from assay-based typing. Nearly every sample came with metadata listing a de-identified subject ID, COVID-19 status, age in years and sex. The prospective study material was composed of cDNA or gDNA derived from T cells, B-cell-depleted T cells, or PBMCs. The samples were drawn from the first 160 participants of the ongoing ImmuneRACE study and from 950 to 1,500 subjects provided by 6 global collaborators. The dataset comprised deeply sampled blood TCRbeta repertoires from subjects exposed to, actively infected with, or recovered from COVID-19. The repertoires were released in a freely available public database meant as a resource for research on the immune response to SARS-CoV-2. What the authors observed across the whole study: The amount of clinical and demographic metadata varied by source and participant and was provided uncurated.

A remark on this clone: What antigen it recognizes has not been identified. Base quality data are lacking; no much larger clone is found one base away.

One collaborating source in Seattle enrolled patients during active infection and followed them longitudinally through the course of disease. Each collaborating institution followed its own protocols to collect whole blood in K2EDTA tubes. For TCRbeta analysis, collaborators shipped samples as frozen whole blood, isolated PBMCs, or DNA extracted from either of those sample types. The immunoSEQ Assay, a bias-controlled multiplex PCR, was used to amplify TCRbeta CDR3 regions from genomic DNA. The original pipeline was this. Nucleated cell counts per sample were estimated from amplification of reference gene primers within the assay. To quantify the absolute abundance of each unique TCRbeta CDR3 rearrangement, sequence reads were collapsed and filtered. For each sample, productive Simpson clonality was calculated as the square root of Simpson's diversity index over productive rearrangements. Held by TCRdb, this immuneACCESS table contains in-frame sequences only and omits some clones. Under half of the omission traces to an unresolved V gene where checked; the cause of the rest is unknown. V, J and clone size are those of that table, while D and trimming were read from the DNA. The sample table lists roughly 180,000 clones, roughly 76% of them with a count of one. Of the sample, 9.5% to 11% falls within the top ten clones.

This clonotype originated in a woman between 35 and 50 years old with COVID-19, enrolled during active disease. The sequenced sample was peripheral blood.

The nucleotide sequence is given as TGTGCCAGCAGCTTAGGACAGGGCCAAGAGACCCAGTACTTC. It specifies CASSLGQGQETQYF. The chain is encoded by TRBV7-2 joined to TRBJ2-5, with 7 junctional bases fitting TRBD1. Inclusive of the bounding cysteine and phenylalanine, the CDR3 is 14 residues long. Only the CDR3 DNA is retained, 42 bases long and in frame from the first base. The germline V end is reduced by 1 base and the J end by 1 base; junction bases left unmatched: 0. The germline V gene yields SGHTA for CDR1 and FQGNSA for CDR2.